This T cell receptor beta chain is drawn from a study of blood T cell repertoires in COVID-19. Study as a whole: The analysed material was cDNA or gDNA that came from T cells, B-cell-depleted T cells, or PBMCs.

TCRdb keeps only in-frame clones here, not all; method: immunoSEQ multiplex PCR. Altogether about 160,000 clones are present, approximately 85% being singletons, with the ten largest covering under 7.5%. The sequence was collected from a man of 80 years or more with COVID-19, enrolled during active disease. The source material was peripheral blood.

The CDR3 loop reads CATSRDPIYEQYF. The CDR3 DNA reads TGTGCCACCAGCAGAGACCCCATCTACGAGCAGTACTTC. The rearrangement joins TRBV15 to TRBJ2-7; unclear D gene. V was pared by 0 bases and J by 3 bases, with 6 bases between. The CDR3 is made up of 13 amino acids. Germline V gene sequence: CDR1 LNHNV, CDR2 YYDKDF (reference sequence).